The next 20 T cell receptor beta chains were all read from a single sample in a study of T-cell reconstitution after alpha-beta-depleted transplantation in children. For TCRbeta, the library was prepared with unique molecular identifiers. TCRdb redid the calling of the PCR reads with MiXCR, one entry per CDR3 protein. The sample comprises fewer than 250,000 distinct CDR3 sequences, approximately 17% of which are singletons, and just under 45% rests with the top ten. Sequenced here: PBMCs, mostly from graft donor cells, sampled 360 days after TCRalphabeta/CD19-depleted stem cell transplant. The source is a male patient aged 2 to 10 who had a stem cell transplant for acute lymphoblastic leukemia, so the T cells may come from the graft donor.

This clonotype was seen ten or more times. The V gene is TRBV7-6, the J gene TRBJ2-6, with D uncertain. This CDR3 spans 17 amino acids. The germline V gene has CDR1 SGHVS and CDR2 FNYEAQ. The V end lost 1 base, the J end lost 1 base, and 11 bases lay between the germline ends. CDR3 DNA: TGTGCCAGCAGCTTAGGAGGAGCTAGGTCTGGGGCCAACGTCCTGACTTTC. Amino acids: CASSLGGARSGANVLTF.

The CDR3: CSARDSRASTDTQYF. CDR3 sequence (DNA): TGCAGTGCTAGAGATTCACGGGCGAGCACAGATACGCAGTATTTT. This chain links TRBV20-1 with TRBJ2-3; D not resolved. The CDR3 consists of 15 residues. V shed 0 bases and J shed 0 bases, with 10 bases lying between them. In germline, CDR1 is DFQATT, CDR2 SNEGSKA (reference sequence).

The V gene is TRBV7-2, the J gene TRBJ2-4; D gene uncertain. CDR1 is SGHTA, CDR2 FQGNSA, per germline. The CDR3 extends over 13 amino acids. Trimming cost V 5 bases and J 0 bases, with 5 bases left between them. This CDR3 is CASSPGAKNIQYF. The CDR3 region has the DNA TGTGCCAGCAGCCCGGGAGCCAAAAACATTCAGTACTTC.

CDR3 in DNA: TGTGCCAGCAGCTCCATCCTCGGTATTTCTGGGGCCAACGTCCTGACTTTC. Residues: CASSSILGISGANVLTF. The gene calls are TRBV7-2 and TRBJ2-6; D is uncertain. The CDR3 loop spans 17 amino acids. The germline V and J ends were trimmed by 4 bases and 1 base, with 14 bases remaining between them. The germline V gene encodes CDR1 SGHTA and CDR2 FQGNSA.

The rearrangement joins TRBV12-3 or TRBV12-4 to TRBJ1-1, with D possibly matching TRBD1 (6 bases). This CDR3 spans 14 amino acids. V lost 6 bases to trimming and J lost 2 bases, with 13 bases between them. The CDR3: CASSRDRLNTEAFF. The CDR3 DNA sequence: TGTGCCAGCAGCCGAGACAGGCTTAACACTGAAGCTTTCTTT.

Only a few counts were recorded for this clonotype. The chain recombines TRBV28 with TRBJ2-7; 13 bases fit TRBD2. Unmatched junction bases numbered 6, after V lost 6 bases and J lost 4 bases. Germline CDR1 and CDR2: MDHEN and SYDVKM. The CDR3 covers 15 residues. The CDR3 loop reads CASSVPGLAGYEQYF. The CDR3 region has the DNA TGTGCCAGCAGCGTCCCGGGACTAGCGGGATACGAGCAGTACTTC.

The rearrangement links TRBV5-4 to TRBJ2-3; 9 bases are shared with TRBD1. V trimming: 5 bases; J trimming: 2 bases; junction bases outside the gene matches: 3. The length of the CDR3 is 14 residues. Looked up from germline, CDR1 is SGHNT and CDR2 is YYREEE (reference sequence). The CDR3 DNA follows: TGTGCCAGCAGGGGACAGGGTACCACAGATACGCAGTATTTT. Translating gives CASRGQGTTDTQYF.

This chain connects TRBV10-3 to TRBJ1-2; TRBD1 might be the D (6 bases). The germline CDR1 and CDR2 sequences are ENHRY and SYGVKD. V lost 3 bases, J lost 3 bases, and 8 bases lay in between. The CDR3 has 13 residues. CDR3 amino acids: CAISENRDYGYTF. The CDR3 nucleotides read TGTGCCATCAGTGAAAACAGGGACTATGGCTACACCTTC.

This clonotype was picked up many times. This chain joins TRBV5-1 and TRBJ1-1, with a possible D match to TRBD1 (6 bases). In germline, CDR1 is SGHRS, CDR2 YFSETQ. CDR3 length: 13 amino acids. V lost 0 bases and J 4 bases, leaving 7 bases between the germline ends. The CDR3 loop is CASSLEGGTEAFF. The CDR3 DNA sequence: TGCGCCAGCAGCTTGGAAGGGGGCACTGAAGCTTTCTTT.

This chain links TRBV10-3 with TRBJ1-1; 8 nucleotides match TRBD1. The J segment lost 4 bases and the V segment lost 7 bases, leaving 8 bases of the junction unmatched. The CDR3 length is 14 residues. In germline, CDR1 is ENHRY, CDR2 SYGVKD. CDR3 sequence: CAITSGQGATEAFF. CDR3 sequence (DNA): TGTGCCATCACTTCGGGTCAGGGGGCCACTGAAGCTTTCTTT.

This clonotype was picked up a small number of times. The rearrangement links TRBV12-3 or TRBV12-4 to TRBJ1-5, with D maybe TRBD1 (5 bases). Trimming left V 7 bases short and J 6 bases short, with 10 bases between. The CDR3 is 12 amino acids. The CDR3: CASTTGGQPQHF. For the CDR3, the DNA is TGTGCCAGCACCACAGGTGGTCAGCCCCAGCATTTT.

This clonotype was detected only a few times. The genes are TRBV2 and TRBJ2-5; D is perhaps TRBD2 (6 bases). Germline lookup yields CDR1 SNHLY and CDR2 FYNNEI. There are 14 residues in the CDR3. V lost 8 bases and J lost 3, with 16 bases in between. CDR3 DNA: TGTGCCAGCGGGGGGACGATGCGGAAAGAGACCCAGTACTTC. Translation gives CASGGTMRKETQYF.

The gene calls are TRBV6-2 or TRBV6-3 and TRBJ2-7; 7 positions match TRBD1. CDR3 length equals 13 residues. J gave up 3 bases and V 2 bases, and 1 base lay outside the gene matches. The V gene's germline CDR1 is MNHEY and CDR2 SVGEGT. CDR3 coding DNA: TGTGCCAGCAGTTACGACAGGGACTACGAGCAGTACTTC. Residues: CASSYDRDYEQYF.

The chain joins TRBV5-1 to TRBJ2-4; D possibly matches TRBD1 or TRBD2 (5 bases each). V lost 2 bases and J 1 base, leaving 7 bases between the germline ends. This CDR3 comprises 14 residues. Looked up from germline, CDR1 is SGHRS and CDR2 is YFSETQ. DNA for the CDR3: TGCGCCAGCAGCTTTTGGGGGGCCAAAAACATTCAGTACTTC. This encodes CASSFWGAKNIQYF.

The V call is TRBV12-3 or TRBV12-4, the J call TRBJ1-2; no firm D call. With 5 bases removed from V and 8 bases from J, the gap between germline ends came to 18 bases. The CDR3 covers 14 residues. CDR3 region: CASSRWTAKGGYTF. The CDR3 DNA follows: TGTGCCAGCAGTCGCTGGACCGCAAAGGGCGGCTACACCTTC.

The V and J genes are TRBV2 and TRBJ1-4; D not resolved. This CDR3 has 14 residues. From germline, CDR1 is SNHLY and CDR2 FYNNEI. V lost 3 bases and J 8 bases, leaving 13 bases between the germline ends. CDR3 region: CASSDRGGEEKLFF. The CDR3 nucleotides read TGTGCCAGCAGTGACCGCGGCGGAGAGGAAAAACTGTTTTTT.

This chain uses TRBV29-1 with TRBJ2-5, with D perhaps TRBD2 (5 bases). This CDR3 comprises 12 residues. Germline CDR1 and CDR2: SQVTM and ANQGSEA. Between the trimmed V and J ends, which lost 7 bases and 2 bases, there was a span of 11 bases. The CDR3 reads CSATDFQETQYF. Here the CDR3 DNA reads TGCAGCGCAACGGACTTTCAAGAGACCCAGTACTTC.

This clonotype was found a few times. The CDR3 DNA reads as TGTGCCAGCAGCCAAGGACTAGCGGGGTCCGGGGGAGATACGCAGTATTTT. It encodes CASSQGLAGSGGDTQYF. The chain is built from TRBV11-2 and TRBJ2-3; TRBD2 agrees at 12 bases. This CDR3 is built from 17 residues. Trimming removed 5 bases from V and 5 bases from J; junction bases left unmatched: 11. The V gene's germline CDR1 is SGHAT and CDR2 FQNNGV. Variable domain in full (rest from reference TRBV11-2 and TRBJ2-3): EAGVAQSPRYKIIEKRQSVAFWCNPISGHATLYWYQQILGQGPKLLIQFQNNGVVDDSQLPKDRFSAERLKGVDSTLKIQPAKLEDSAVYLCASSQGLAGSGGDTQYFGPGTRLTVL.

The chain joins TRBV5-5 to TRBJ2-3; TRBD2 matches 10 bases. Germline CDR1 SGHKS, CDR2 YYEKEE (reference sequence). V shed 0 bases and J 4 bases; nucleotides not matched to a gene: 5. The CDR3 loop spans 16 amino acids. The CDR3 reads CASSLEASGGADTQYF. DNA of the CDR3: TGTGCCAGCAGCTTGGAGGCCAGCGGGGGGGCAGATACGCAGTATTTT.

Comments on this clonotype: A junction boundary mismatches the germline segment, possibly from a read error. V is TRBV12-3 or TRBV12-4 and J is TRBJ2-3, with 10 bases matching TRBD2. This CDR3 region has 14 residues. For the CDR3, the DNA is TGTGCCAGCAGTCTAGCGGGGGAGGCAGATACGCAGTATTTT. It codes for CASSLAGEADTQYF.